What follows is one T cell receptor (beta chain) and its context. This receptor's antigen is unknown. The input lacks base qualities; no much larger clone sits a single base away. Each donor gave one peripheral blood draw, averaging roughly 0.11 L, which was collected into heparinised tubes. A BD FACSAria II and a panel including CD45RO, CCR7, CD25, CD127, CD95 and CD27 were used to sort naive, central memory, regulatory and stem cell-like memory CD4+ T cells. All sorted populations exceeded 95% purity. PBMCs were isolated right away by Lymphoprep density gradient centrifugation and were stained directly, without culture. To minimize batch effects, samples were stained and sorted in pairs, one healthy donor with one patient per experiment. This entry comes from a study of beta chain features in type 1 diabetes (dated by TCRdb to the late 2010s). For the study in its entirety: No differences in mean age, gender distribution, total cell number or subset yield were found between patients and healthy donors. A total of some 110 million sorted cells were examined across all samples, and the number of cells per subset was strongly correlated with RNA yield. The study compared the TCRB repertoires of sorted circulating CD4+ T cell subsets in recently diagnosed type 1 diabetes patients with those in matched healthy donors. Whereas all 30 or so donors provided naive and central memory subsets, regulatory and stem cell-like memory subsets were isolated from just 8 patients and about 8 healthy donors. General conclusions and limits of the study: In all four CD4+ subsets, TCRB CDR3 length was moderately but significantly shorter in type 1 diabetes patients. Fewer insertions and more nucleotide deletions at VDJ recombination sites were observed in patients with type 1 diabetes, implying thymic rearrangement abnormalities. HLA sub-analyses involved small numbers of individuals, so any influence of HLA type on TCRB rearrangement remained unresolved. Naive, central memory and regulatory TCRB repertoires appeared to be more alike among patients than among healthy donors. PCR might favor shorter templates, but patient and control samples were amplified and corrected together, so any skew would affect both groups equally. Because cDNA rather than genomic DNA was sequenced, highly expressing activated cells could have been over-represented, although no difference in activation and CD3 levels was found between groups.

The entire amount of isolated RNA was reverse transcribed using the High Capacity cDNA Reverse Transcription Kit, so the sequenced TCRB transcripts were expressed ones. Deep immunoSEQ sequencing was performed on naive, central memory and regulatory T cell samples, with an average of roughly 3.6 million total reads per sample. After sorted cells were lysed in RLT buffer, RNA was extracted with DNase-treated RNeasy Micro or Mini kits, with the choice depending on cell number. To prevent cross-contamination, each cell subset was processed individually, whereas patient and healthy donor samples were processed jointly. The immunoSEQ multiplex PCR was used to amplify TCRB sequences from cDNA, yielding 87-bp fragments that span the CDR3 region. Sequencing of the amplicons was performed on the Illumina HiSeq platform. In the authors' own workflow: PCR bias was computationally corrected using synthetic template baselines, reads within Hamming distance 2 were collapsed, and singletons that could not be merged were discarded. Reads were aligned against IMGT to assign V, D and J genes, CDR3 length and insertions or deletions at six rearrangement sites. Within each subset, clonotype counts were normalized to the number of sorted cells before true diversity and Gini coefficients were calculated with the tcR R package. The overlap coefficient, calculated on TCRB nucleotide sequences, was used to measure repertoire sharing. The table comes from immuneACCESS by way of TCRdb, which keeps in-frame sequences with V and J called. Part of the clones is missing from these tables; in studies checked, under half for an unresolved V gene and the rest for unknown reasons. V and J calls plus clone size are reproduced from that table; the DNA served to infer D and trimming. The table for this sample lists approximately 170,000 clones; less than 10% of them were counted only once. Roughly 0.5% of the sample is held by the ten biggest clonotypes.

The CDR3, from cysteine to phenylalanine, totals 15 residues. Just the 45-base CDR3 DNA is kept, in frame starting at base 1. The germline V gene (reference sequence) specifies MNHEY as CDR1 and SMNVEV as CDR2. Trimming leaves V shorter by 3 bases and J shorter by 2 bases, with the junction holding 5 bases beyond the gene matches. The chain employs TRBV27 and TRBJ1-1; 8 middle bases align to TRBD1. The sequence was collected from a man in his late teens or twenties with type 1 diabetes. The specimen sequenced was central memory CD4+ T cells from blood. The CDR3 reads CASSFLQGGNTEAFF. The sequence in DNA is TGTGCCAGCAGTTTCTTACAGGGGGGAAACACTGAAGCTTTCTTT.